The subject of this entry is one T cell receptor beta chain. Its cognate antigen is unknown. Every donor was a healthy Caucasian. This sample is drawn from a study of identical twins. Study-level results: Twin pairs had excess sharing that was weaker in beta out-of-frame sequences. With monozygotic twins, out-of-frame TCR alpha sharing exceeded what models estimated.

Using its own MiXCR run on the 5' RACE reads, TCRdb lists one record per CDR3 protein. Altogether nearly 250,000 distinct CDR3 sequences are present, 5.5% to 8% being singletons, with the ten largest covering approximately 3.6%. The CDR3 runs to 17 residues. V lost 0 bases to trimming and J lost 10 bases; unmatched junction nucleotides: 12. Per the germline V gene, CDR1 is MGHRA and CDR2 is YSYEKL. The same specimen was also included in a second study, on yellow fever vaccine responses in identical twins. According to that study: Convergence reportedly seemed to mark part of the twins' vaccine T cell response, with personalization marking the rest.

The TCR was taken from a woman younger than 30 in good health. The sample consisted of memory (CD45RO+) T cells sorted from blood. The rearrangement uses TRBV4-1 and TRBJ1-6; TRBD1 aligns across 7 bases. The CDR3 DNA sequence: TGCGCCAGCAGCCAAGATTTTAGGGGGCATGACGCCTCACCCCTCCACTTT. It specifies CASSQDFRGHDASPLHF.